The clone carrying this TCR beta chain was detected only a few times. Its specificity is unknown. This record comes from a study of vaccination and CD4 T cells after COVID-19. The germline V gene has CDR1 SGHNT and CDR2 YYREEE (reference sequence). The junction had 3 bases not matched to a gene; V was cut back by 4 bases and J by 3 bases. This CDR3 is 16 amino acids long. Cultured CD4+ T cell DNA was sequenced using the Oncomine TCR Beta short-read assay. A single record per CDR3 protein comes from TCRdb applying MiXCR to the PCR reads. The profile covers about 15,000 distinct CDR3 sequences, with about 83% appearing a single time and 9.6% taken by the ten largest. Treatment defined: approximately nine-day PBMC culture with coronavirus spike peptide pools or control peptides (ViraFEST assay).

The clonotype comes from a human donor who received a COVID-19 vaccine. The material was CD4+ T cells from blood, cultured in vitro, obtained after SARS-CoV-2 vaccination. The chain couples TRBV5-4 to TRBJ2-3, with 15 bases that match TRBD2. The CDR3 protein is CASSRTSGGETDTQYF. Written as DNA, the CDR3 is TGTGCCAGCAGCAGGACTAGCGGGGGGGAAACAGATACGCAGTATTTT.